The 12 T cell receptor beta chains presented below share a single source sample, sequenced in a study of control samples from healthy donors and cancer patients. Only in-frame clones appear in the TCRdb table, and some are missing; sequencing was by immunoSEQ multiplex PCR. Seen here are some 79,000 clones, 87% observed once, and the top ten hold 4%. Sequencing used blood. All receptors derive from a woman aged 45 to 65 in good health.

The chain recombines TRBV6-5 with TRBJ2-7; D unresolved. CDR3 size: 12 residues. Germline V gene data show CDR1 as MNHEY and CDR2 as SVGAGI. V lost 5 bases and J 2 bases, leaving 7 bases between the germline ends. CDR3 coding DNA: TGTGCCAGCAGTACTTACCCCTACGAGCAGTACTTC. Translating it yields CASSTYPYEQYF.

Here the CDR3 DNA reads TGTGCCAGCAGTTCGGGGACTAGCGGGAGGTACAATGAGCAGTTCTTC. Its protein is CASSSGTSGRYNEQFF. The chain is built from TRBV27 and TRBJ2-1, with 15 bases identical to TRBD2. The CDR3 loop spans 16 amino acids. After removal of 4 bases from V and 4 bases from J, the junction contained 2 bases not matched to a gene. CDR1 and CDR2 from the germline V gene are MNHEY and SMNVEV (reference sequence).

The chain carries TRBV28 and TRBJ2-1, with TRBD2 matching over 12 bases. Germline V lookup: CDR1 MDHEN, CDR2 SYDVKM. This CDR3 has 15 residues. J was trimmed by 8 bases and V by 6 bases; bases with no gene match: 8. CDR3 amino acids: CASRRASSGRDEQFF. The CDR3 nucleotides are TGTGCCAGCAGGCGAGCCTCTAGCGGGAGGGATGAGCAGTTCTTC.

This chain connects TRBV3-1 (or the pseudogene TRBV3-2) to TRBJ1-1; D is ambiguous. Germline assignment: CDR1 LGHDT and CDR2 YNNKEL (reference sequence). V lost 3 bases to trimming and J lost 1 base, with 9 bases between them. This CDR3 is 14 amino acids long. This chain's CDR3 is CASSHSLSNTEAFF. The CDR3 DNA reads as TGTGCCAGCAGCCATTCCTTGTCGAACACTGAAGCTTTCTTT.

This chain joins TRBV5-6 and TRBJ2-7; D may match TRBD1 or TRBD2 (5 bases each). This CDR3 comprises 16 residues. From germline, CDR1 is SGHDT and CDR2 YYEEEE. Between the trimmed V and J ends, which lost 4 bases and 2 bases, there was a span of 19 bases. Here the CDR3 reads CASSRIFFGGAYEQYF. In nucleotides, the CDR3 is TGTGCCAGCAGCCGGATCTTTTTTGGGGGAGCCTACGAGCAGTACTTC.

The chain links TRBV5-6 to TRBJ2-2; 8 nucleotides align to TRBD1. V trimming: 2 bases; J trimming: 6 bases; junction bases outside the gene matches: 6. This CDR3 comprises 15 residues. Germline V CDR1 and CDR2: SGHDT, YYEEEE. In DNA form, the CDR3 reads TGTGCCAGCAGCTTCGGACAGGGAAGCGCCGGGGAGCTGTTTTTT. Encoded protein: CASSFGQGSAGELFF.

V is TRBV7-9 and J is TRBJ1-1, with D possibly being TRBD1 (6 bases). Trimming took off 3 bases at V and 0 bases at J, with 11 bases between the two ends. The V gene's germline CDR1 is SEHNR and CDR2 FQNEAQ (reference sequence). The CDR3 sequence is 15 residues long. In DNA, the CDR3 is TGTGCCAGCAGCTTCCCGGACAGACTGAACACTGAAGCTTTCTTT. Its translation is CASSFPDRLNTEAFF. Together with reference TRBV7-9 and TRBJ1-1, the CDR3 gives the full variable domain: DTGVSQNPRHKITKRGQNVTFRCDPISEHNRLYWYRQTLGQGPEFLTYFQNEAQLEKSRLLSDRFSAERPKGSFSTLEIQRTEQGDSAMYLCASSFPDRLNTEAFFGQGTRLTVV.

The chain has TRBV13 and TRBJ2-5; D gene ambiguous. Germline V lookup: CDR1 PRHDT, CDR2 FYEKMQ (reference sequence). V dropped 2 bases and J dropped 1 base, with 8 bases sitting between them. CDR3 length equals 14 residues. Written as DNA, the CDR3 is TGTGCCAGCAGCTTAAGGCGGTTCCAAGAGACCCAGTACTTC. Protein: CASSLRRFQETQYF.

V usage is TRBV6-5 and J usage is TRBJ1-5, with 8 bases lining up with TRBD1. The CDR3 contains 14 residues. Per germline, CDR1 MNHEY and CDR2 SVGAGI. Trimming took 4 bases from V and 11 from J; bases not matched to a gene: 10. The CDR3 bases are TGTGCCAGCAGTTCAGGACAGGGAGGCTTGGCCCAGCATTTT. Protein sequence: CASSSGQGGLAQHF.

The chain employs TRBV5-1 and TRBJ1-2; 7 bases map to TRBD1. CDR1 is SGHRS and CDR2 is YFSETQ in the germline V gene. The CDR3 consists of 14 residues. Trimming removed 4 bases from V and 8 bases from J; junction bases left unmatched: 11. In nucleotides, the CDR3 is TGCGCCAGCAGCAACCGGGACAGACGGGGAGGCTACACCTTC. Translating gives CASSNRDRRGGYTF.

V usage is TRBV9 and J usage is TRBJ2-1, with D possibly TRBD2 on 5 matching bases. The CDR3 length is 13 residues. The germline gives CDR1 SGDLS, CDR2 YYNGEE. Trimming removed 3 bases from V and 12 bases from J, with 16 bases in between. The CDR3 here is CASSEAGGVWQFF. CDR3 DNA sequence: TGTGCCAGCAGCGAGGCGGGTGGGGTATGGCAGTTCTTC.

This chain joins TRBV10-3 and TRBJ2-3; 11 bases agree with TRBD2. Germline lookup yields CDR1 ENHRY and CDR2 SYGVKD. Trimming cost V 11 bases and J 5 bases; bases outside gene matches: 3. This CDR3 has 12 amino acids. CDR3: CAGGTSGDTQYF. CDR3 sequence (DNA): TGTGCCGGAGGGACTAGCGGAGATACGCAGTATTTT.